Sequencing of this T cell receptor (beta chain) was carried out in a study of T cells in tuberculosis (dated by TCRdb to the late 2010s). Notes on the research overall: In the study, CD1B tetramers and high-throughput TCR immunosequencing were combined to characterize T cells specific for the mycobacterial lipid antigen glucose monomycolate (GMM). With 10 or so people per group, a South African clinical cohort compared IGRA-negative adolescents, IGRA-positive adolescents with latent tuberculosis, and adults with active tuberculosis.

TCR libraries were generated with the immunoSEQ multiplex PCR assay, using TCR-beta and/or TCR-alpha/delta assays for each sample. The amplified TCR libraries were sequenced using the Illumina high-throughput platform. The authors' pipeline ran thus. Clustering and dimensionality reduction relied on pairwise TCRdist distances among GMM-specific receptors from T cells that were either sorted ex vivo or expanded in vitro. Each clinical repertoire received a mean NN-distance score, defined as the average TCRdist to the nearest 10% of tetramer-positive reference sequences. GEM TCR motif frequency was computed as the fraction of unique TCRs matching known GEM sequences by V/J usage and CDR3 length. Active tuberculosis was classified by linear discriminant analysis with leave-one-out cross-validation, implemented in scikit-learn. TCRdb carries this immuneACCESS record with in-frame sequences only. Its versions omit some clonotypes, under half of them owing to an unresolved V gene in the studies checked, with the rest unexplained. V, J and clone size derive from that table, while D and trimming were established from the DNA sequence. Here the sample has around 39,000 clones; nearly 95% occur a single time. 5.5% to 8% of the sample is taken by the ten largest.

At study entry, a tuberculin skin test and the QuantiFERON-TB GOLD In-Tube IGRA were used to screen adolescents for latent tuberculosis infection. Unsorted cryopreserved PBMC were immunosequenced, covering on average approximately 91,000 T cells per clinical donor. Eleven high schools in the Worcester region of the Western Cape, South Africa, served as enrollment sites for adolescents aged 12 to 18 years. Ten M. tuberculosis-infected and around 10 uninfected adolescents were selected with matching for age and sex. For the adolescents, PBMC were isolated by density centrifugation from freshly drawn heparinized blood and then cryopreserved. Paper-wide results and their limitations: Compared with IGRA-negative controls, TCR-alpha repertoires from active tuberculosis had smaller mean NN-distances to GMM-specific TCRs, which suggests clonal expansion of these TCRs. The smaller NN-distances were partly driven by shorter CDR3-alpha lengths in active tuberculosis patients, and the difference for TCR-beta did not reach statistical significance. An accuracy of just under 90% (AUROC 0.75 to 0.9) was reached by a classifier using the diverse GMM-specific repertoire, compared with 70% to 75% accuracy when GEM motif frequencies were used. Clinical samples were selected based on the availability of cryopreserved specimens, with adults included as active tuberculosis cases and adolescents included as controls.

Turning to this clone: The antigen this receptor binds is unknown. Qualities for individual bases were not recorded, and no much larger clone is one base off.

The receptor was derived from a donor between 10 and 35 years old with latent tuberculosis or without tuberculosis infection. Sequenced input: PBMCs.

The sequenced DNA is TGTGCCAGCTCACCAGCGGGGCGGCCAACTAATGAAAAACTGTTTTTT. This sequence encodes CASSPAGRPTNEKLFF. The sequence links TRBV18 to TRBJ1-4; a tentative D match to TRBD1 spans 5 bases. Including cysteine and phenylalanine, the CDR3 has 16 amino acids. Only the CDR3 region is kept as DNA, spanning 48 bases read in frame from base 1. The V and J ends are trimmed by 2 bases and 0 bases, leaving 10 bases between them. From a lookup of the germline V gene, CDR1 and CDR2 are KGHSH and LQKENI. Reference TRBV18 and TRBJ1-4 genes cover what lies past the CDR3, so the full variable domain is NAGVMQNPRHLVRRRGQEARLRCSPMKGHSHVYWYRQLPEEGLKFMVYLQKENIIDESGMPKERFSAEFPKEGPSILRIQQVVRGDSAAYFCASSPAGRPTNEKLFFGSGTQLSVL.